Presented here are 28 T cell receptor beta chains from one specimen sequenced in a study of blood T cell dynamics during melanoma immunotherapy. The time point is: pre-treatment baseline. Sequenced by immunoSEQ multiplex PCR; TCRdb stores in-frame clones only, minus some. The sample lists approximately 11,000 clones, around four fifths occurring once. Sequences were derived from blood, sampled from a patient treated with checkpoint blockade. The source of these receptors is a human donor with melanoma.

The V call is TRBV19, the J call TRBJ1-1; TRBD1 is a possible D gene (6 bases). The CDR3 extends over 13 amino acids. V was shortened by 7 bases and J by 1 base, with 10 bases between the two germline ends. CDR1 LNHDA and CDR2 SQIVND come from the germline V gene (reference sequence). CDR3 DNA sequence: TGTGCCAGTAACGGGGGGGCGAACACTGAAGCTTTCTTT. It specifies CASNGGANTEAFF.

The chain recombines TRBV6-1 with TRBJ1-1; 9 bases agree with TRBD1. V trimming: 6 bases; J trimming: 1 base; junction bases outside the gene matches: 3. Germline V gene data show CDR1 as MNHNS and CDR2 as SASEGT. The CDR3 has 14 residues. CDR3: CASRADRGNTEAFF. The CDR3 region has the DNA TGTGCCAGCAGGGCGGACAGGGGGAACACTGAAGCTTTCTTT.

V and J are TRBV19 and TRBJ2-2, with 9 bases matching TRBD2. Germline-derived CDR1 and CDR2 are LNHDA and SQIVND (reference sequence). V was pared by 3 bases and J by 0 bases, with 2 bases of the junction left unmatched. The CDR3 covers 16 residues. CDR3 DNA: TGTGCCAGTAGTATCAGACTAGCGGCGAACACCGGGGAGCTGTTTTTT. It is translated as CASSIRLAANTGELFF.

The J gene is TRBJ2-4, the V gene TRBV19; possibly TRBD1 or TRBD2 for D (5 bases each). V lost 3 bases to trimming and J lost 15 bases, with 21 bases between them. Germline-derived CDR1 and CDR2 are LNHDA and SQIVND (reference sequence). The CDR3 is 14 amino acids. The CDR3 is CASSIRLWGIGGYF. For the CDR3, the DNA is TGTGCCAGTAGTATTCGATTGTGGGGGATCGGTGGGTACTTC.

The CDR3 DNA follows: TGTGCCAGCAGCCAATGGGGCGGGAGGAGAAAGGGGGAGCAGTTCTTC. Its translation: CASSQWGGRRKGEQFF. The chain recombines TRBV7-9 with TRBJ2-1; 8 nucleotides line up with TRBD2. Germline trimming cut 5 bases from V and 10 bases from J; bases unmatched to any gene: 16. CDR3 length: 16 residues. From germline, CDR1 is SEHNR and CDR2 FQNEAQ (reference sequence).

The chain recombines TRBV6-1 with TRBJ1-6; 8 bases align to TRBD1. CDR3 length equals 15 residues. V shed 7 bases and J 8 bases; nucleotides not matched to a gene: 10. Germline values: CDR1 MNHNS, CDR2 SASEGT. CDR3 sequence: CASKEPGGVHSPLHF. CDR3 DNA: TGTGCCAGCAAAGAACCAGGGGGCGTGCATTCACCCCTCCACTTT.

This chain joins TRBV11-2 and TRBJ2-6, with 9 bases lining up with TRBD1. The trim removed 5 bases at V and 4 bases at J, leaving 12 bases unmatched. Per germline, CDR1 SGHAT and CDR2 FQNNGV. CDR3 size: 18 residues. DNA for the CDR3: TGTGCCAGCAGCACGCCGGCGACAGGGGGGTTGGGGGCCAACGTCCTGACTTTC. This sequence encodes CASSTPATGGLGANVLTF. Full variable domain (outside the CDR3, taken from reference TRBV11-2 and TRBJ2-6): EAGVAQSPRYKIIEKRQSVAFWCNPISGHATLYWYQQILGQGPKLLIQFQNNGVVDDSQLPKDRFSAERLKGVDSTLKIQPAKLEDSAVYLCASSTPATGGLGANVLTFGAGSRLTVL.

The chain links TRBV19 to TRBJ1-3; weak D call: TRBD1 (5 bases). V was clipped by 3 bases and J by 4 bases, with 16 bases between them. The CDR3 loop spans 16 amino acids. Germline lookup yields CDR1 LNHDA and CDR2 SQIVND (reference sequence). CDR3 DNA sequence: TGTGCCAGTAGTATCCCCCTGACGGGGCGAGGAAACACCATATATTTT. Encoded protein: CASSIPLTGRGNTIYF.

This clone was seen once. The chain carries TRBV7-3 and TRBJ2-3; no reliable D call. The germline V and J ends were trimmed by 4 bases and 2 bases, with 13 bases remaining between them. This CDR3 is 15 amino acids long. Per germline, CDR1 SGHTA and CDR2 FQGTGA. CDR3 bases: TGTGCCAGCAGCTCCACGGGCGGCCTCACAGATACGCAGTATTTT. It translates to CASSSTGGLTDTQYF.

The chain carries TRBV10-3 and TRBJ1-6, with 7 bases that match TRBD1. Germline values: CDR1 ENHRY, CDR2 SYGVKD. The CDR3 consists of 14 residues. The V and J ends lost 8 bases and 5 bases, in that order; junction bases with no gene match: 6. CDR3 in amino acids: CAIRRDSNNSPLHF. CDR3 sequence (DNA): TGTGCCATCCGCCGGGACAGCAATAATTCACCCCTCCACTTT.

The chain links TRBV19 to TRBJ2-1, with a tentative D call TRBD2 (5 bases). With 4 bases removed from V and 5 bases from J, the gap between germline ends came to 15 bases. The CDR3 runs to 15 residues. CDR1 is LNHDA, CDR2 SQIVND, per germline (reference sequence). The CDR3 sequence: CASSTEGTIHNEQFF. In DNA form, the CDR3 reads TGTGCCAGTAGTACAGAGGGTACAATCCACAATGAGCAGTTCTTC.

This CDR3 is CASSSPTSGVYNEQFF. CDR3 in DNA: TGTGCCAGCAGCTCGCCGACTAGCGGAGTTTACAATGAGCAGTTCTTC. The rearrangement uses TRBV9 and TRBJ2-1; 9 bases align to TRBD2. V trimming: 4 bases; J trimming: 4 bases; junction bases outside the gene matches: 9. The germline CDR1 and CDR2 sequences are SGDLS and YYNGEE. There are 16 residues in the CDR3.

Remarks on this clone: Other DNA sequences in the sample encode the same CDR3. The genes are TRBV29-1 and TRBJ2-2; tentative D call: TRBD2 (6 bases). From germline, CDR1 is SQVTM and CDR2 ANQGSEA. V was cut by 7 bases and J by 2 bases, with 20 bases left in between. CDR3 length: 16 amino acids. This CDR3 is CSASTSRGKNTGELFF. The CDR3, as DNA: TGCAGCGCCTCTACATCACGGGGGAAAAACACCGGGGAGCTGTTTTTT.

Written as DNA, the CDR3 is TGTGCCAGCAGCTTGGTAGGGTCCAACTATGGCTACACCTTC. It encodes CASSLVGSNYGYTF. The V gene is TRBV5-6, the J gene TRBJ1-2; D not resolved. Germline lookup yields CDR1 SGHDT and CDR2 YYEEEE. CDR3 length equals 14 residues. V was cut by 0 bases and J by 2 bases, with 8 bases left in between.

A single count supports this clone. The chain combines TRBV4-1 with TRBJ2-7; 8 bases are shared with TRBD1. V was pared by 4 bases and J by 2 bases, with 4 bases of the junction left unmatched. This CDR3 comprises 14 residues. From germline, CDR1 is MGHRA and CDR2 YSYEKL. Written as DNA, the CDR3 is TGCGCCAGCAGCCCAGGGACAGGTGCCTACGAGCAGTACTTC. Translated: CASSPGTGAYEQYF.

The chain has TRBV5-1 and TRBJ1-2; TRBD1 aligns across 11 bases. This CDR3 has 14 amino acids. With V trimmed by 4 bases and J by 6 bases, 5 bases remained unmatched. Germline V gives CDR1 SGHRS, CDR2 YFSETQ. This CDR3 reads CASSGRDRGNGYTF. DNA for the CDR3: TGCGCCAGCAGCGGCCGGGACAGGGGGAATGGCTACACCTTC.

V and J are TRBV6-6 and TRBJ2-7; D is perhaps TRBD1 (5 bases). The CDR3 has 15 residues. Germline V gene lookup returns CDR1 MNHNY and CDR2 SVGAGI (reference sequence). The ends were cut back, 5 bases at V and 1 base at J, with 15 bases in the middle. CDR3 in amino acids: CASSKGAGFSYEQYV. DNA of the CDR3: TGTGCCAGCAGTAAAGGGGCAGGGTTTTCCTACGAGCAGTACGTC.

This sequence joins TRBV5-1 and TRBJ2-1; tentatively, D is TRBD1 or TRBD2 (6 bases each). CDR1 SGHRS and CDR2 YFSETQ come from the germline V gene. Trimming took 0 bases from V and 7 from J, leaving 14 bases between them. This CDR3 comprises 15 residues. The chain's CDR3 is CASSLELARGNEQFF. The CDR3 DNA reads as TGCGCCAGCAGCTTGGAGCTAGCGAGGGGGAATGAGCAGTTCTTC.

This rearrangement joins TRBV11-2 to TRBJ1-4, with TRBD1 matching 8 bases. The V gene end was trimmed by 1 base and the J gene end by 8 bases; junction bases not matched to a gene: 3. CDR3 length equals 14 residues. CDR1 and CDR2 (germline): SGHAT, FQNNGV. The CDR3 DNA reads TGTGCCAGCAGCTTAGGGGCAGGGGGCGAAAAACTGTTTTTT. This translates into CASSLGAGGEKLFF.

The chain links TRBV27 to TRBJ2-7, with unresolved D. Germline CDR1 reads MNHEY; CDR2 reads SMNVEV (reference sequence). V lost 0 bases and J lost 1, with 7 bases in between. This CDR3 contains 14 residues. CDR3 bases: TGTGCCAGCAGTTTATCCCCCGGGTCCTACGAGCAGTACTTC. Translation: CASSLSPGSYEQYF.

CDR3 nucleotides: TGTGCCAGCAGTCCGATTACTTGGGGGCGTGAAGCTTTCTTT. Residues: CASSPITWGREAFF. This chain links TRBV28 with TRBJ1-1, with D perhaps TRBD1 (6 bases). Per the germline V gene, CDR1 is MDHEN and CDR2 is SYDVKM. The CDR3 length is 14 residues. Trimming removed 5 bases at V and 7 bases at J, with 17 bases between. The full variable domain, rest sourced from reference TRBV28 and TRBJ1-1, is DVKVTQSSRYLVKRTGEKVFLECVQDMDHENMFWYRQDPGLGLRLIYFSYDVKMKEKGDIPEGYSVSREKKERFSLILESASTNQTSMYLCASSPITWGREAFFGQGTRLTVV.

This clone has just one count. This chain uses TRBV5-1 with TRBJ2-7; D is perhaps TRBD1 (6 bases). The CDR3 is made up of 12 amino acids. Trimming cost V 3 bases and J 3 bases, with 7 bases left between them. The germline gives CDR1 SGHRS, CDR2 YFSETQ. The DNA of the CDR3 is TGCGCCAGCAGCTCGACAGGCTACGAGCAGTACTTC. It translates to CASSSTGYEQYF.

The chain is built from TRBV5-5 and TRBJ1-4; D is perhaps TRBD1 (5 bases). This CDR3 comprises 14 residues. The germline V gene encodes CDR1 SGHKS and CDR2 YYEKEE (reference sequence). The V end lost 2 bases, the J end lost 1 base, and 6 bases lay between the germline ends. CDR3 protein: CASSFRVTNEKLFF. The CDR3 DNA sequence: TGTGCCAGCAGCTTCAGGGTAACTAATGAAAAACTGTTTTTT.

The chain employs TRBV4-1 and TRBJ2-1, with 9 bases aligning to TRBD2. In germline, CDR1 is MGHRA, CDR2 YSYEKL. Unmatched junction bases numbered 18, after V lost 6 bases and J lost 9 bases. The CDR3 spans 17 residues. DNA of the CDR3: TGCGCCAGCAGTCCCAACCTCCTGGCGGGGGGGCGGGGTGAGCAGTTCTTC. Its protein is CASSPNLLAGGRGEQFF.

V gene TRBV4-2 combines with J gene TRBJ2-2; D not resolved. Germline assignment: CDR1 LGHNA and CDR2 YNFKEQ. The CDR3 has 14 residues. Trimming took 2 bases from V and 6 from J, leaving 10 bases between them. The CDR3 DNA sequence: TGTGCCAGCAGCCAATCAGAGGCCCCCGGGGAGCTGTTTTTT. Protein product: CASSQSEAPGELFF.

This clone was seen once. This chain joins TRBV21-1 and TRBJ2-1; the table names TRBD1, a call not compared with the DNA. TRBV21-1 is a pseudogene locus. This CDR3 comprises 18 residues. CDR3 coding DNA: TGTGCCAGCAGCAAAGGTGGACAGGGGGCTCTAGTGTTAAATGAGCAGTTCTTC. As protein: CASSKGGQGALVLNEQFF.

The chain recombines TRBV6-5 with TRBJ1-5, with D possibly being TRBD1 (6 bases). The germline V gene has CDR1 MNHEY and CDR2 SVGAGI. V was cut by 6 bases and J by 7 bases, with 16 bases left in between. CDR3 size: 14 residues. The CDR3 here is CASSSRGLGQPQHF. The CDR3 region has the DNA TGTGCCAGCAGCTCCCGGGGGCTAGGCCAGCCCCAGCATTTT.

The genes are TRBV5-1 and TRBJ1-6, with 8 bases that match TRBD1. CDR1 and CDR2 (germline): SGHRS, YFSETQ. The CDR3 consists of 15 residues. With 0 bases clipped from V and 7 bases from J, the junction kept 3 bases outside the gene matches. CDR3 amino acids: CASSLGAGGNSPLHF. CDR3 coding DNA: TGCGCCAGCAGCTTGGGGGCAGGGGGCAATTCACCCCTCCACTTT. The full variable domain, with the rest looked up from reference TRBV5-1 and TRBJ1-6, is KAGVTQTPRYLIKTRGQQVTLSCSPISGHRSVSWYQQTPGQGLQFLFEYFSETQRNKGNFPGRFSGRQFSNSRSEMNVSTLELGDSALYLCASSLGAGGNSPLHFGNGTRLTVT.